This T cell receptor (beta chain) appears in the sequencing data of a study of blood T cell repertoires in COVID-19 (dated by TCRdb to about 2020). Regarding the complete study: The collaborator samples originated in the United States, Italy and Spain and spanned the acute and convalescent phases of COVID-19. The prospective study material was composed of cDNA or gDNA derived from T cells, B-cell-depleted T cells, or PBMCs. The dataset comprised deeply sampled blood TCRbeta repertoires from subjects exposed to, actively infected with, or recovered from COVID-19. The repertoires were released in a freely available public database intended as a resource for research on the immune response to SARS-CoV-2. The samples were drawn from two sources: the first 160 participants of the ongoing ImmuneRACE study, and fewer than 1,500 subjects contributed by 6 global collaborators. Sample metadata almost always included a de-identified subject ID, COVID-19 status, age in years and sex. Where available, HLA class I and class II types were obtained from metadata supplied by the sample provider rather than from assay-based typing.

As to this clone: Its antigen is still unknown. Base qualities are not at hand, and no much larger clone is one base apart.

CDR1 and CDR2, looked up from the germline V gene (reference sequence), are GTSNPN and SVGIG. From its cysteine to its phenylalanine, the CDR3 spans 14 amino acids. The DNA shown is the 42-base CDR3, in frame from base 1. Clipping removes 4 bases from V and 7 bases from J, with 8 as the unmatched junction base count. Whole blood was collected in K2EDTA tubes by collaborating institutions according to the institutions' own protocols. Collaborator samples were shipped for TCRbeta analysis as frozen whole blood, isolated PBMCs, or DNA extracted from either sample type. The immunoSEQ Assay, a bias-controlled multiplex PCR, was used to amplify TCRbeta CDR3 regions from genomic DNA. Under the source paper's analysis protocol: Within the assay, amplification of reference gene primers was used to estimate how many nucleated cells each sample contained. Sequence reads were collapsed and filtered to measure the absolute abundance of every unique TCRbeta CDR3 rearrangement. For each sample, productive Simpson clonality was calculated as the square root of Simpson's diversity index across productive rearrangements. What TCRdb holds here is the immuneACCESS table cut down to in-frame rearrangements. Part of the clones is not present; checked against another copy, under half of the missing clones reflect an unresolved V gene, and the others are unexplained. The DNA gave D and trimming, while V, J and clone size come from that table. The sample table records about 190,000 clones; around 80% of these occur just once. The biggest ten clones account for roughly an eighth of the sample.

What the authors observed across the whole study: The amount of clinical and demographic metadata varied by source and participant and was provided uncurated.

Material: peripheral blood. The receptor comes from a man aged 25 to 45 with active or convalescent COVID-19. The chain is assembled from TRBV30 and TRBJ2-7; TRBD2 matches 12 bases in the middle. The nucleotide sequence reads as follows: TGTGCCTGGACTAGCGGGAGGGGGGATCGTGAGCAGTACTTC. This encodes CAWTSGRGDREQYF.